These 19 T cell receptor beta chains were all obtained from the same sample, sequenced in a study of blood T cell repertoires in COVID-19. This table comes from immunoSEQ multiplex PCR, and its TCRdb copy is limited to in-frame clones, with some not included. The table records more than 300,000 clones, about 88% of them present only once. Material: peripheral blood. The receptors originated from a woman between 65 and 79 years old with COVID-19, enrolled during active disease.

The table lists this clone with a few counts. This sequence joins TRBV6-5 and TRBJ1-2; 9 nucleotides match TRBD1. This CDR3 spans 14 amino acids. J lost 3 bases, V lost 4 bases, and 3 bases had no gene match. Germline values: CDR1 MNHEY, CDR2 SVGAGI. CDR3 protein: CASSFRDRDYGYTF. As DNA, the CDR3 is TGTGCCAGCAGTTTCAGGGACAGGGACTATGGCTACACCTTC.

The V and J genes are TRBV6-2 or TRBV6-3 and TRBJ2-5, with D possibly TRBD2 on 6 matching bases. The CDR3 has 13 amino acids. With 5 bases removed from V and 7 bases from J, the gap between germline ends came to 14 bases. Germline-derived CDR1 and CDR2 are MNHEY and SVGEGT. This CDR3 reads CASSRATGGTQYF. DNA of the CDR3: TGTGCCAGCAGTCGGGCCACCGGGGGGACCCAGTACTTC.

The CDR3 is CASSEWGLRNTGELFF. DNA for the CDR3: TGTGCCAGCAGCGAGTGGGGACTACGGAACACCGGGGAGCTGTTTTTT. The chain couples TRBV3-1 (or the pseudogene TRBV3-2) to TRBJ2-2; 7 nucleotides agree with TRBD2. CDR3 size: 16 residues. With V trimmed by 5 bases and J by 1 base, 7 bases remained unmatched. In germline, CDR1 is LGHDT, CDR2 YNNKEL (reference sequence).

The rearrangement joins TRBV6-5 to TRBJ1-2; D remains unclear. The V end was cut by 8 bases, the J end by 7 bases, with 11 bases between. This CDR3 has 11 amino acids. Per germline, CDR1 MNHEY and CDR2 SVGAGI. CDR3 nucleotide sequence: TGTGCCAGCGTCCGGGATGGTGGCTACACCTTC. It encodes CASVRDGGYTF.

This chain joins TRBV7-8 and TRBJ1-2; 9 nucleotides align to TRBD1. This CDR3 is built from 16 residues. From germline, CDR1 is SGHVS and CDR2 FQNEAQ. Unmatched junction bases numbered 4, after V lost 1 base and J lost 1 base. The CDR3 loop is CASSLGGDRVNYGYTF. DNA of the CDR3: TGTGCCAGCAGCTTAGGGGGGGACAGGGTTAACTATGGCTACACCTTC.

V gene TRBV27 combines with J gene TRBJ1-5, with a weak D call TRBD1 (6 bases). V lost 3 bases to trimming and J lost 7 bases, with 10 bases between them. The CDR3 spans 13 residues. CDR1 MNHEY and CDR2 SMNVEV come from the germline V gene (reference sequence). CDR3 DNA: TGTGCCAGCAGTTTCGCTAGGGGGCAGCCCCAGCATTTT. Translation: CASSFARGQPQHF.

V gene TRBV5-4 combines with J gene TRBJ2-5; D call uncertain. V was cut by 2 bases and J by 2 bases, with 7 bases left in between. Germline CDR1 SGHNT, CDR2 YYREEE (reference sequence). The CDR3 is 13 amino acids. CDR3 residues: CASSFPNQETQYF. In nucleotides, the CDR3 is TGTGCCAGCAGCTTCCCCAATCAAGAGACCCAGTACTTC.

The genes are TRBV7-2 and TRBJ1-4; TRBD1 might be the D (6 bases). The germline gives CDR1 SGHTA, CDR2 FQGNSA. The V and J ends lost 5 bases and 4 bases respectively, with 11 bases between them. CDR3 size: 14 residues. CDR3 bases: TGTGCCAGCAGCCGTAACAGGGTTAATGAAAAACTGTTTTTT. Translation gives CASSRNRVNEKLFF.

The gene calls are TRBV3-1 (or the pseudogene TRBV3-2) and TRBJ2-1; D gene unclear. Deletions cut 5 bases from V and 8 bases from J, with 19 bases between. Germline V lookup: CDR1 LGHDT, CDR2 YNNKEL (reference sequence). This CDR3 comprises 15 residues. The CDR3 protein is CASSSTFGAEDEQFF. The CDR3 DNA is TGTGCCAGCAGCTCGACCTTTGGCGCTGAGGATGAGCAGTTCTTC.

The chain couples TRBV4-3 to TRBJ2-7; D is undetermined. The V gene lost 4 bases and the J gene lost 3 bases, with 10 bases spanning the gap. Germline CDR1 is LGHNA and CDR2 is YSLEER. The CDR3 is 13 residues long. The CDR3: CASSPASGYEQYF. CDR3 coding DNA: TGCGCCAGCAGCCCGGCCTCAGGCTACGAGCAGTACTTC.

This clone was observed a handful of times. The chain links TRBV5-8 to TRBJ1-6; D gene ambiguous. V lost 1 base and J 9 bases, leaving 14 bases between the germline ends. Germline values: CDR1 SGHTS, CDR2 YDEGEE. The CDR3 spans 15 residues. CDR3 protein: CASSLRGNLGSPLHF. CDR3 bases: TGTGCCAGCAGCTTGCGGGGTAATCTAGGTTCACCCCTCCACTTT.

The gene calls are TRBV27 and TRBJ1-1; unclear D gene. Between the trimmed V and J ends, which lost 0 bases and 0 bases, there was a span of 8 bases. The germline gives CDR1 MNHEY, CDR2 SMNVEV (reference sequence). The CDR3 has 15 residues. The CDR3 reads CASSLSGTMNTEAFF. The CDR3 DNA follows: TGTGCCAGCAGTTTATCGGGCACGATGAACACTGAAGCTTTCTTT.

This clone was detected a few times. The rearrangement uses TRBV9 and TRBJ2-5, with 8 bases identical to TRBD2. Looked up from germline, CDR1 is SGDLS and CDR2 is YYNGEE. Trimming removed 0 bases from V and 5 bases from J; junction bases left unmatched: 6. The CDR3 has 15 amino acids. CDR3 DNA sequence: TGTGCCAGCAGCGTAGAGGGGACTAGGGTGGAGACCCAGTACTTC. This sequence encodes CASSVEGTRVETQYF.

The genes are TRBV30 and TRBJ1-1, with D tentatively TRBD1 (6 bases). This CDR3 is 15 amino acids long. Germline CDR1 and CDR2: GTSNPN and SVGIG (reference sequence). With 0 bases removed from V and 4 bases from J, the gap between germline ends came to 15 bases. The chain's CDR3 is CAWSVRGHWSTEAFF. DNA of the CDR3: TGTGCCTGGAGTGTTAGGGGACATTGGAGCACTGAAGCTTTCTTT.

The chain recombines TRBV4-2 with TRBJ1-1; possible D gene TRBD1, 5 bases. V was clipped by 4 bases and J by 0 bases, with 9 bases between them. The CDR3 is made up of 14 amino acids. The germline V gene encodes CDR1 LGHNA and CDR2 YNFKEQ. CDR3 sequence (DNA): TGTGCCAGCAGCCTACAGGTTATGAACACTGAAGCTTTCTTT. Encoded protein: CASSLQVMNTEAFF.

This clone was seen a handful of times. The rearrangement uses TRBV10-3 and TRBJ1-1; no definite D call. The CDR3 extends over 13 amino acids. The germline CDR1 and CDR2 sequences are ENHRY and SYGVKD. Trimming took 10 bases from V and 0 from J, leaving 12 bases between them. CDR3 sequence: CASLTDLNTEAFF. The CDR3 DNA reads TGTGCCAGCCTAACAGACCTGAACACTGAAGCTTTCTTT.

The J gene is TRBJ2-2, the V gene TRBV24-1; TRBD1 matches 9 bases. The CDR3 sequence is 17 residues long. Trimming at V came to 3 bases and at J to 1 base, leaving 5 bases not matched to a gene. The V gene's germline CDR1 is KGHDR and CDR2 SFDVKD. The CDR3 coding sequence is TGTGCCACCAGTGATACGGACAGGGGAGGGAACACCGGGGAGCTGTTTTTT. Translation gives CATSDTDRGGNTGELFF.

The V and J genes are TRBV5-4 and TRBJ1-2; D might be TRBD1 (6 bases). The V gene's germline CDR1 is SGHNT and CDR2 YYREEE (reference sequence). The CDR3 contains 13 residues. With 1 base removed from V and 6 bases from J, the gap between germline ends came to 10 bases. CDR3 sequence: CASSLRGINGYTF. CDR3 nucleotide sequence: TGTGCCAGCAGCTTGAGGGGGATCAATGGCTACACCTTC.

The chain joins TRBV11-2 to TRBJ1-1; 7 bases agree with TRBD1. CDR1 is SGHAT and CDR2 is FQNNGV in the germline V gene. The J segment lost 0 bases and the V segment lost 5 bases, leaving 6 bases of the junction unmatched. This CDR3 spans 15 amino acids. The CDR3 here is CASSPMGQLNTEAFF. The DNA for the CDR3 is TGTGCCAGCAGCCCGATGGGACAGTTGAACACTGAAGCTTTCTTT.